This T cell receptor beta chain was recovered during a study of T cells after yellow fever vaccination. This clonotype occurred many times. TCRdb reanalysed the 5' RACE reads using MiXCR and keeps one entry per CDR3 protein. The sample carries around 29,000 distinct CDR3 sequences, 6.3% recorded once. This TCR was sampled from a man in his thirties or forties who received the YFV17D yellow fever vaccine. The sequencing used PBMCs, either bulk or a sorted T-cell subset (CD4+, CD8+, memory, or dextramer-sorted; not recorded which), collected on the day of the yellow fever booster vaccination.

The CDR3 sequence: CASSLEGSSNYGYTF. The CDR3 DNA reads TGTGCCAGCAGCTTAGAGGGTTCCTCTAACTATGGCTACACCTTC. The rearrangement links TRBV11-2 to TRBJ1-2; D remains unclear. V gave up 0 bases and J gave up 0 bases, with 8 bases separating them. The length of the CDR3 is 15 residues. From germline, CDR1 is SGHAT and CDR2 FQNNGV.